This TCR beta chain comes out of a study of Ad26.COV2.S vaccination and SARS-CoV-2 variants. Findings and limits, study-wide: Placebo recipients trailed vaccine recipients in spike-specific TCR breadth. Marked by substantial breadth, spike-specific CD8+ and CD4+ T cell responses were reportedly seen after vaccination. Measurements of TCR breadth and depth may have given underestimates of the total T cell responses. Measurement of non-spike TCR breadth gave similar results in vaccine and placebo recipients.

Germline V gives CDR1 LGHNA, CDR2 YNFKEQ. The V gene lost 0 bases and the J gene lost 3 bases, with 12 bases spanning the gap. This CDR3 is built from 16 residues. Worth noting for this clone: Antigen specificity is unknown.

Repertoires were generated with immunoSEQ multiplex PCR, while TCRdb's copy carries only in-frame clones and drops some. This table holds more than 150,000 clones, roughly 85% found once. The input for sequencing was peripheral blood, taken after recovery from COVID-19. The sequence was collected from a human donor who had recovered from COVID-19. This rearrangement joins TRBV4-2 to TRBJ1-3; D perhaps matches TRBD1 (5 bases). CDR3 residues: CASSQDVAGRGNTIYF. For the CDR3, the DNA is TGTGCCAGCAGCCAAGACGTAGCGGGGCGTGGAAACACCATATATTTT.